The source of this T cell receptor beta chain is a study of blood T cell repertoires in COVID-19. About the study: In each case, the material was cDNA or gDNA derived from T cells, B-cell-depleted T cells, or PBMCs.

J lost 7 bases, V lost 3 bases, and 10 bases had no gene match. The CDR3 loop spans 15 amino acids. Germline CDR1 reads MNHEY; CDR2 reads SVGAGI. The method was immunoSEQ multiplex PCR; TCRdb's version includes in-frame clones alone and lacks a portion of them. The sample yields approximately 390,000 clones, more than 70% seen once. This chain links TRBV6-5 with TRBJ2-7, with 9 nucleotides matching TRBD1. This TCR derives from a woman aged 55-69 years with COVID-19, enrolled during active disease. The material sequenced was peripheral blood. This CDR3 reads CASSYDGTGQMEQYF. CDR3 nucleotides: TGTGCCAGCAGTTATGACGGGACAGGGCAGATGGAGCAGTACTTC.